This passage covers 6 T cell receptor beta chains from one sample sequenced in a study of tumor-infiltrating lymphocytes in primary liver carcinoma. A constant-region primer primed TCR beta cDNA synthesis from 450 to 550 ng of total RNA. Three rounds of nested multiplex PCR with slightly modified ARM-PCR produced TCR beta libraries. Use of TRBV1-TRBV30 forward primers with a C-beta reverse primer characterized the first two PCR rounds, which lasted around 9 cycles each. TCRdb used MiXCR to reprocess the multiplex PCR reads, holding one entry per CDR3 protein. The sample lists fewer than 85,000 distinct CDR3 sequences, roughly 71% occurring once. Bulk tissue was left unsorted, and RNA and DNA were co-extracted from 20-30 mg of it. What was sequenced was tumor-adjacent normal liver tissue. The receptors originated from a man aged 40-49 years with primary liver carcinoma and hepatitis B virus infection.

This clonotype was seen more than once but under ten times. The CDR3 ends on some other residue instead of the conserved phenylalanine or tryptophan, so this is likely a read error. The rearrangement uses TRBV6-4 and TRBJ2-1; TRBD2 matches at 10 bases. V lost 5 bases, J lost 6 bases, and 7 bases stayed unmatched. Germline assignment: CDR1 MRHNA and CDR2 SNTAGT. This CDR3 has 15 amino acids. CDR3 in amino acids: CASSPSGRALNEQFL. The CDR3 region has the DNA TGTGCCAGCAGTCCAAGCGGGAGGGCCCTCAATGAGCAGTTCCTC.

The chain links TRBV29-1 to TRBJ2-7; D is uncertain. V shed 6 bases and J shed 3 bases, with 12 bases lying between them. Looked up from germline, CDR1 is SQVTM and CDR2 is ANQGSEA. The CDR3 extends over 12 amino acids. The DNA of the CDR3 is TGCAGCGTGACTTCATCCCTCTACGAGCAGTACTTC. It is translated as CSVTSSLYEQYF.

About this clonotype itself: The CDR3 does not end in the conserved phenylalanine or tryptophan, so this is likely a read error. The J gene is TRBJ2-5, the V gene TRBV6-5; 7 bases fit TRBD2. V dropped 6 bases and J dropped 1; count of bases not matched to a gene: 5. The V gene's germline CDR1 is MNHEY and CDR2 SVGAGI. CDR3 length: 14 amino acids. CDR3 DNA: TGTGCCAGCAGATACGGGGGGATCCAAGAGACCCAGTACCTC. It codes for CASRYGGIQETQYL.

This clonotype was counted ten times or more. The chain employs TRBV6-1 and TRBJ1-5, with unresolved D. This CDR3 comprises 12 residues. Germline V gives CDR1 MNHNS, CDR2 SASEGT. The germline V and J ends were trimmed by 3 bases and 4 bases, with 4 bases remaining between them. CDR3: CASSDLNQPQHF. In nucleotides, the CDR3 is TGTGCCAGCAGTGATCTGAATCAGCCCCAGCATTTT.

A note on this clonotype: The conserved final phenylalanine or tryptophan is absent from the CDR3, which likely points to a read error. The gene calls are TRBV4-3 and TRBJ2-7; D assignment may be TRBD1 or TRBD2 (6 bases each). CDR3 length equals 15 residues. Per germline, CDR1 LGHNA and CDR2 YSLEER. The CDR3 bases are TGCGCCAGCAGCCAAGACAAGGGGGGAGCCTACGAACAGTACTCC. It codes for CASSQDKGGAYEQYS.

This clonotype appeared many times. The gene calls are TRBV7-3 and TRBJ1-1; D gene uncertain. V was pared by 7 bases and J by 4 bases, with 13 bases between. Germline CDR1 SGHTA, CDR2 FQGTGA. The CDR3 has 13 residues. DNA for the CDR3: TGTGCCAGCACCAAATTACCGGGCACTGAAGCTTTCTTT. This translates into CASTKLPGTEAFF.